Described below is a single TCR beta chain sequence and its context. The antigen remains undetermined. While unrecorded immune exposures were likely, the donors were nominally healthy when sampled. The V and J ends lost 0 bases and 3 bases respectively, with 8 bases between them. The CDR3 is 15 residues long. The germline V gene encodes CDR1 LNHDA and CDR2 SQIVND (reference sequence). This record comes from a study of cytomegalovirus exposure and HLA in healthy donors. Study results and caveats: It was in a later analysis that TCR association rates were seen to vary by HLA locus, highest for DRB1 and lowest for HLA-C.

Both 60 Vbeta primers and 13 Jbeta primers went into the PCR. The protocol was immunoSEQ multiplex PCR, while the TCRdb copy is restricted to in-frame clones and leaves out a portion. The sample carries approximately 100,000 clones, roughly 82% recorded once. The clonotype originates from a male donor in good health and CMV-seropositive. The sequenced sample was PBMCs. This sequence joins TRBV19 and TRBJ2-2, with D tentatively TRBD1 (6 bases). The CDR3 loop reads CASSIDRGDTGELFF. CDR3 DNA: TGTGCCAGTAGTATAGACAGGGGCGACACCGGGGAGCTGTTTTTT.